A single sample is the source of the 5 T cell receptor beta chains below, sequenced in a study of blood T cell repertoires in COVID-19 (dated by TCRdb to 2019 to 2021). Library creation used the immunoSEQ multiplex PCR assay. TCRdb holds this immuneACCESS table with in-frame rearrangements only. Some clones are missing; in checked studies, unresolved V genes explain under half, and the rest has no known cause. The sample table records hundreds of thousands of clones; about 91% of these occur just once. The ten largest clones add up to 10% to 15% of the sample. Sequenced: peripheral blood. The receptor source for this set is a woman between 50 and 59 years old with COVID-19, enrolled during active disease.

V usage is TRBV6-6 and J usage is TRBJ2-5; D is possibly TRBD1 (5 bases). Trimming took off 6 bases at V and 1 base at J, with 12 bases between the two ends. Germline CDR1 is MNHNY and CDR2 is SVGAGI (reference sequence). CDR3 length: 14 amino acids. The CDR3 loop is CASRTRQPQETQYF. DNA for the CDR3: TGTGCCAGCAGAACCCGACAGCCCCAAGAGACCCAGTACTTC.

The rearrangement joins TRBV2 to TRBJ2-5; no clear D gene. In germline, CDR1 is SNHLY, CDR2 FYNNEI. This CDR3 comprises 11 residues. V dropped 7 bases and J dropped 7 bases, with 10 bases sitting between them. The CDR3 loop reads CASTTVGTQYF. The CDR3, as DNA: TGTGCCAGCACTACAGTGGGGACCCAGTACTTC.

The genes are TRBV28 and TRBJ1-4; 7 positions agree with TRBD1. The germline V gene encodes CDR1 MDHEN and CDR2 SYDVKM. The CDR3 has 15 amino acids. Trimming removed 5 bases from V and 8 bases from J; junction bases left unmatched: 11. DNA of the CDR3: TGTGCCAGCAGTACCAGGGGGAGAGGTGACGAAAAACTGTTTTTT. It yields the protein CASSTRGRGDEKLFF.

This sequence joins TRBV4-2 and TRBJ1-4; D call uncertain. V was clipped by 1 base and J by 6 bases, with 6 bases between them. The CDR3 covers 13 residues. Germline V gene data show CDR1 as LGHNA and CDR2 as YNFKEQ. CDR3 DNA sequence: TGTGCCAGCAGCCAAGGGGAGGATGAAAAACTGTTTTTT. This translates into CASSQGEDEKLFF.

The chain combines TRBV3-1 (or the pseudogene TRBV3-2) with TRBJ1-1; D not resolved. Germline-derived CDR1 and CDR2 are LGHDT and YNNKEL (reference sequence). V gave up 0 bases and J gave up 7 bases, with 12 bases separating them. The CDR3 consists of 14 residues. The CDR3 nucleotides are TGTGCCAGCAGCCAAGATTACACCCTCAATGAAGCTTTCTTT. It is translated as CASSQDYTLNEAFF.